Below are 2 T cell receptor beta chains sequenced from a single sample in a study of Graves' ophthalmopathy and Graves' hyperthyroidism. Amplified material comprised TCR beta CDR3 regions derived from RNA transcripts. Amplification began with first-round RT-PCR using HTBI primers, then second-round multiplex PCR was performed. TCRdb re-derived calls from the multiplex PCR reads in MiXCR, one entry per CDR3 protein. The sample records about 740,000 distinct CDR3 sequences, approximately 40% being singletons. Sequenced sample: peripheral blood. The source of these receptors is an adult man with Graves' ophthalmopathy.

This clonotype turned up a few times. This chain joins TRBV24-1 and TRBJ2-5; maybe TRBD1 (6 bases). This CDR3 has 14 residues. Germline V gene data show CDR1 as KGHDR and CDR2 as SFDVKD. The V end was cut by 5 bases, the J end by 2 bases, with 11 bases between. CDR3 bases: TGTGCCACCAGTGGTAACAGGGCGCAAGAGACCCAGTACTTC. Translating gives CATSGNRAQETQYF.

This clonotype was counted between two and nine times. The chain links TRBV5-1 to TRBJ2-7, with 8 nucleotides matching TRBD1. Germline CDR1 reads SGHRS; CDR2 reads YFSETQ. V shed 4 bases and J 6 bases; nucleotides not matched to a gene: 12. CDR3 size: 15 residues. CDR3 in DNA: TGCGCCAGCAGCCTATATGGACAGGGTGCGGGCGAGCAGTACTTC. Its translation is CASSLYGQGAGEQYF.